A selection of T cell receptor beta chains follows, all from one sample in a study of cytomegalovirus exposure and HLA in healthy donors. Sequencing was performed with immunoSEQ multiplex PCR; in TCRdb, only in-frame clones are kept and a portion is missing. The table includes 70,000 to 95,000 clones, around 82% detected once. Sequencing was carried out using PBMCs. Receptor source: a man aged 50-60 years in good health and CMV-seronegative. CDR3s include the opening cysteine and the closing phenylalanine or tryptophan. The order of the fields is V gene, D gene, clone size, J gene, CDR3 protein, CDR3 DNA. The D gene is left open where the match is weak. Not every row has a clone size; where given, it reads once, few, many or a size class.

TRBV5-6,-,-,TRBJ2-7,CASSLRTDEQYF,TGTGCCAGCAGCTTACGGACTGACGAGCAGTACTTC
TRBV10-3,-,-,TRBJ1-5,CAISEQLNQPQHF,TGTGCCATCAGTGAACAGCTTAATCAGCCCCAGCATTTT
TRBV30,-,few,TRBJ2-7,CAWSVGSRRSSYEQYF,TGTGCCTGGAGTGTAGGTTCGAGACGGAGCTCCTACGAGCAGTACTTC
TRBV11-3,TRBD1,-,TRBJ2-2,CASSQTGTGNAGELFF,TGTGCCAGCAGCCAAACCGGGACAGGGAACGCCGGGGAGCTGTTTTTT
TRBV30,-,-,TRBJ2-7,CAWSVWERSNEQYF,TGTGCCTGGAGTGTATGGGAGCGTTCAAACGAGCAGTACTTC
TRBV7-3,-,few,TRBJ2-2,CASSPSGGVGELFF,TGTGCCAGCAGCCCAAGTGGGGGCGTAGGGGAGCTGTTTTTT
TRBV28,-,-,TRBJ1-5,CASNTVNQPQHF,TGTGCCAGCAACACAGTCAATCAGCCCCAGCATTTT
TRBV5-6,TRBD2,-,TRBJ2-2,CASSDSGGNTGELFF,TGTGCCAGCAGCGATAGCGGGGGGAACACCGGGGAGCTGTTTTTT
TRBV6-5,TRBD1,-,TRBJ2-7,CASRSAGQGYEQYF,TGTGCCAGCAGATCGGCCGGACAGGGCTACGAGCAGTACTTC
TRBV7-9,-,-,TRBJ2-5,CASRLANQETQYF,TGTGCCAGCAGATTGGCCAACCAAGAGACCCAGTACTTC
TRBV28,-,-,TRBJ2-7,CASSLIRESSYEQYF,TGTGCCAGCAGTTTAATAAGAGAAAGCTCCTACGAGCAGTACTTC
TRBV10-3,TRBD1,-,TRBJ2-2,CAISDRGTGRTGELFF,TGTGCCATCAGTGACCGAGGGACAGGGCGAACCGGGGAGCTGTTTTTT
TRBV10-1,TRBD1,few,TRBJ2-2,CASSESVGAGQGVSGELFF,TGCGCCAGCAGTGAGTCGGTTGGGGCAGGACAGGGGGTTTCCGGGGAGCTGTTTTTT
TRBV7-3,TRBD1,-,TRBJ1-4,CASSLGQGFANEKLFF,TGTGCCAGCAGCTTGGGACAGGGTTTTGCTAATGAAAAACTGTTTTTT
TRBV4-2,TRBD1,-,TRBJ1-6,CASSRTTGTANSPLHF,TGTGCCAGCAGCCGGACAACCGGGACAGCTAATTCACCCCTCCACTTT
TRBV19,TRBD1,-,TRBJ1-6,CASSVSLGRQGWSSPLHF,TGTGCCAGTAGTGTATCGTTGGGGAGACAGGGCTGGAGTTCACCCCTCCACTTT
TRBV9,-,-,TRBJ2-2,CASSGRDARGTGELFF,TGTGCCAGCAGCGGACGGGACGCCCGGGGGACCGGGGAGCTGTTTTTT
TRBV7-9,-,-,TRBJ1-2,CASSLLDVFWGYGYTF,TGTGCCAGCAGCCTATTAGATGTTTTTTGGGGCTACGGCTACACCTTC
TRBV30,TRBD1,few,TRBJ1-3,CAWITAGQVYSGNTIYF,TGTGCCTGGATAACGGCGGGACAGGTTTACTCTGGAAACACCATATATTTT
TRBV6-1,-,-,TRBJ1-5,CASSENGGGLGNQPQHF,TGTGCCAGCAGTGAGAACGGGGGGGGTTTGGGCAATCAGCCCCAGCATTTT
TRBV4-3,TRBD1,few,TRBJ1-3,CASSQDPYIGDSTSGNTIYF,TGCGCCAGCAGCCAAGACCCGTACATTGGGGACAGCACATCTGGAAACACCATATATTTT
TRBV7-2,-,-,TRBJ1-5,CASSLGAGGNQPQHF,TGTGCCAGCAGCTTAGGGGCAGGGGGCAATCAGCCCCAGCATTTT